This paragraph reports one TCR beta chain. The authors ran the immunoSEQ assay, v3.0, at survey level. Data came from immunoSEQ multiplex PCR; TCRdb stores just in-frame clones and leaves some out. Counted here are some 20,000 clones, around three quarters occurring once; the ten biggest clones make up 14%. CDR1 is LNHDA, CDR2 SQIVND, per germline (reference sequence). V lost 6 bases, J lost 4 bases, and 12 bases lay in between. This CDR3 comprises 13 residues. The sample belongs to a study of long-term antiretroviral therapy in people with HIV. The TCR originated in a woman under 40 with HIV. V gene TRBV19 combines with J gene TRBJ1-2, with D unclear. This sample comprised unsorted PBMCs, obtained 2.9 years after starting antiretroviral therapy. The CDR3 sequence: CASSSGRTYGYTF. The CDR3, as DNA: TGTGCCAGTAGCAGCGGACGGACCTATGGCTACACCTTC.